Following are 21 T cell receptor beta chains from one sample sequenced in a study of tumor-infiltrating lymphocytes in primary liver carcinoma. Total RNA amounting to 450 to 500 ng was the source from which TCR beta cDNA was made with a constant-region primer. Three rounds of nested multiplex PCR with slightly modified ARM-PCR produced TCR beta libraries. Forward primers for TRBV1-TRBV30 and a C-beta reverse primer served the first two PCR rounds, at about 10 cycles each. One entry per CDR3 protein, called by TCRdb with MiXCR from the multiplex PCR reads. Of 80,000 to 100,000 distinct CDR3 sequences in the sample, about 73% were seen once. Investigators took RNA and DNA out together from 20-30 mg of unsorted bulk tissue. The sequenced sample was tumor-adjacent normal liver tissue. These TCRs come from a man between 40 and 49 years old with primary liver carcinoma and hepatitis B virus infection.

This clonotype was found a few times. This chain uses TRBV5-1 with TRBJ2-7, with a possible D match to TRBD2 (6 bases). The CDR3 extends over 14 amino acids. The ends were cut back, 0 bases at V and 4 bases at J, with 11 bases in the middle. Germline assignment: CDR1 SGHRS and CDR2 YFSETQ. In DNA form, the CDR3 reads TGCGCCAGCAGCTTGGGGCTGGAGGGATACGAGCAGTACTTC. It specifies CASSLGLEGYEQYF.

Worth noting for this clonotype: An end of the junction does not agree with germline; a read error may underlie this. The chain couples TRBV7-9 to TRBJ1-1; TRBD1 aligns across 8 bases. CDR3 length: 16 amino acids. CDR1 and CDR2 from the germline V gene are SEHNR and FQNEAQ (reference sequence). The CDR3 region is CANSLVGQVVRTEAFF. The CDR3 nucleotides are TGTGCCAACAGCTTAGTGGGACAGGTAGTAAGAACTGAAGCTTTCTTT.

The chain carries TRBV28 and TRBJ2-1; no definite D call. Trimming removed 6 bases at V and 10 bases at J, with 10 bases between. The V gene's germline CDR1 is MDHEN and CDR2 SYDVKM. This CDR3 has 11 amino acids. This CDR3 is CASSTAREQFF. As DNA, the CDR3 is TGTGCCAGCAGCACAGCTAGGGAGCAGTTCTTC.

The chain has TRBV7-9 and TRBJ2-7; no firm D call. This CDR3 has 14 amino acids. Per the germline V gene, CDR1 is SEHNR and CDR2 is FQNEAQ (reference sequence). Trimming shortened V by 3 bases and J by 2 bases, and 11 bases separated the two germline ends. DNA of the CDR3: TGTGCCAGCAGCTTCGATAGGAGCCCCTACGAGCAGTACTTC. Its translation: CASSFDRSPYEQYF.

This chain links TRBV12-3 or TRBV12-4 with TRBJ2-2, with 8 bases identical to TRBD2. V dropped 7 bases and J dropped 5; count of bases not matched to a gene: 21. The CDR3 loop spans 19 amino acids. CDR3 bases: TGTGCCAGCACTTCGTACCCCACTCGACTAGCGAACGAGACCGGGGAGCTGTTTTTT. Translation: CASTSYPTRLANETGELFF.

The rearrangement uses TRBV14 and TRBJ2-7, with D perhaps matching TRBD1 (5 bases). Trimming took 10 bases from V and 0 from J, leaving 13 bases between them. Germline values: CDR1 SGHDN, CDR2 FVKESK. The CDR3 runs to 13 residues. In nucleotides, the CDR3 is TGTGCCAAAAGCCAAGACAGCTCCTACGAGCAGTACTTC. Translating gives CAKSQDSSYEQYF. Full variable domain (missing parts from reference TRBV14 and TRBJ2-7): EAGVTQFPSHSVIEKGQTVTLRCDPISGHDNLYWYRRVMGKEIKFLLHFVKESKQDESGMPNNRFLAERTGGTYSTLKVQPAELEDSGVYFCAKSQDSSYEQYFGPGTRLTVT.

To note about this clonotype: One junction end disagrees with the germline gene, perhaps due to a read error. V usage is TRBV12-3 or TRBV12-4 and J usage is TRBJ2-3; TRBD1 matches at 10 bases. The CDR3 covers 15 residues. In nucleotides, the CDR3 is TGTGCCACCAGTTTGACAGGGGGCATCACAGATACGCAGTATTTT. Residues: CATSLTGGITDTQYF.

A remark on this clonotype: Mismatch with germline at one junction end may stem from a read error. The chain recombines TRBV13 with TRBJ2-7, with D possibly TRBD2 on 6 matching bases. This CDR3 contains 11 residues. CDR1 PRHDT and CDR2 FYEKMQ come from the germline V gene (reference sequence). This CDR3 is CVSGLRGEQYF. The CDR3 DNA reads TGTGTCAGCGGCTTACGGGGGGAGCAGTACTTC.

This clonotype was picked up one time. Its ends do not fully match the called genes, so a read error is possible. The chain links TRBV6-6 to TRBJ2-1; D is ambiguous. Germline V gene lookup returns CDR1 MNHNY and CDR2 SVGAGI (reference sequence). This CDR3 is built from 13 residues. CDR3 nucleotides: TGTGCCAGCAGCCAGACCTTGGGCAATGGGCAGTTCTTC. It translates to CASSQTLGNGQFF.

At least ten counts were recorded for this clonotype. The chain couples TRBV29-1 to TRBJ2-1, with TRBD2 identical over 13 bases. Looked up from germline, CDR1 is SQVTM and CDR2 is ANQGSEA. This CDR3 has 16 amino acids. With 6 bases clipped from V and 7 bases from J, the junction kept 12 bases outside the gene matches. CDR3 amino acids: CSVPTSGRADWNEQFF. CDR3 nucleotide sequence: TGCAGCGTCCCCACTAGCGGGAGGGCCGATTGGAATGAGCAGTTCTTC.

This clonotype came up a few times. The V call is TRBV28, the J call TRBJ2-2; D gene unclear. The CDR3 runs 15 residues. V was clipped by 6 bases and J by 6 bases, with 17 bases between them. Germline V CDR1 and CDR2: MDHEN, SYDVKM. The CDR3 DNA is TGTGCCAGCAGGACTGATCTCGACCGGGCCGGGGAGCTGTTTTTT. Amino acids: CASRTDLDRAGELFF.

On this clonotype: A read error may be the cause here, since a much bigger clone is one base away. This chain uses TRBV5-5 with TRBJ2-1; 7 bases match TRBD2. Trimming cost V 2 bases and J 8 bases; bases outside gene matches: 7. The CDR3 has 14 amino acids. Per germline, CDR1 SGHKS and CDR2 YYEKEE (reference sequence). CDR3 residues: CASSFPRESHEQFF. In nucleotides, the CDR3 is TGTGCCAGCAGCTTTCCGCGGGAGAGTCATGAGCAGTTCTTC.

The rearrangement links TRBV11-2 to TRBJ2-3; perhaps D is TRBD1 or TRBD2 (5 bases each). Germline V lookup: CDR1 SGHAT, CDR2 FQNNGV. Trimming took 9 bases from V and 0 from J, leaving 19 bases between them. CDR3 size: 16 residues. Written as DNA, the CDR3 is TGTGCCAGGACCCAATCCGGGACGGGGAGCACAGATACGCAGTATTTT. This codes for CARTQSGTGSTDTQYF.

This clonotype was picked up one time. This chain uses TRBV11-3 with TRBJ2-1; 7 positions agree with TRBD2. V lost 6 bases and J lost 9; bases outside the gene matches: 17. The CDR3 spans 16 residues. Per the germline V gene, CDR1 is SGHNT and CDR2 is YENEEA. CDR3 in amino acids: CASSLSGTNGRGEQFF. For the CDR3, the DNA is TGTGCCAGCAGTCTATCAGGGACTAACGGGAGAGGTGAGCAGTTCTTC.

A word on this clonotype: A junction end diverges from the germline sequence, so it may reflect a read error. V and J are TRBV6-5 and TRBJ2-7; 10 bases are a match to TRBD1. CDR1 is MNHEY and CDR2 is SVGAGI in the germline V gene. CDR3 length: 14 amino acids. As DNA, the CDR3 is TGTGCCAGCAGTTACCCTGGACAGGGGGGTGAGCACTACTTC. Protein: CASSYPGQGGEHYF.

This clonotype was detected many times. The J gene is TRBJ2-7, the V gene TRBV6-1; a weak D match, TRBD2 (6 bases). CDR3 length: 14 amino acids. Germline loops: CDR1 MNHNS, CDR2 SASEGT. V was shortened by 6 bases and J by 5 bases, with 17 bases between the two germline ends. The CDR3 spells CASREGRRDDEQYF. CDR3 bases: TGTGCCAGCAGGGAGGGGAGGAGAGATGACGAGCAGTACTTC.

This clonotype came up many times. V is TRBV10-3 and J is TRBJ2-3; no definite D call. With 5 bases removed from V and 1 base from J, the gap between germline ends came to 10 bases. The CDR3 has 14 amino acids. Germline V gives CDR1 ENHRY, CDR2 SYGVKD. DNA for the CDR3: TGTGCCATCAGTCCCGTTTGGGGCACAGATACGCAGTATTTT. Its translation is CAISPVWGTDTQYF.

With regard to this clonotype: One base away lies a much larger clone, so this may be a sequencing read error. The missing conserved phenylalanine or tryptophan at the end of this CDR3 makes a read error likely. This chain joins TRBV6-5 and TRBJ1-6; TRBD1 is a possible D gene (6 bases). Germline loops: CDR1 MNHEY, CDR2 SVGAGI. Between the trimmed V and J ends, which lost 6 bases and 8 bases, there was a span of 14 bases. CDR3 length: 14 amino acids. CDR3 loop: CASRTSRGDSPLHL. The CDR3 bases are TGTGCCAGCAGAACCTCCAGGGGTGATTCACCCCTCCACCTT.

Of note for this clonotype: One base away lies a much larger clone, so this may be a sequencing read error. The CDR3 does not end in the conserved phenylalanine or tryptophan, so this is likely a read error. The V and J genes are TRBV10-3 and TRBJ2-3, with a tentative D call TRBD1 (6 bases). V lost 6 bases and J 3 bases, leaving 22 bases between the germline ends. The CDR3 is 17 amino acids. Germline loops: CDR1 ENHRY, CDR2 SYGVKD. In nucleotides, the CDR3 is TGTGCCATCAGCAAGGAATACACAGGGTTCGGGACAGATACGCAGTATTTA. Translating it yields CAISKEYTGFGTDTQYL.

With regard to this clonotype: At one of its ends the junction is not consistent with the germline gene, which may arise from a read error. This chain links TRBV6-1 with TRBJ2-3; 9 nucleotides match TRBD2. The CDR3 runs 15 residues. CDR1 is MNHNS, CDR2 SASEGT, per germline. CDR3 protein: CASSGMRGGIDTQYF. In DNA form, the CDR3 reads TGTGCCAGCAGTGGGATGCGGGGGGGCATAGATACGCAATATTTT.

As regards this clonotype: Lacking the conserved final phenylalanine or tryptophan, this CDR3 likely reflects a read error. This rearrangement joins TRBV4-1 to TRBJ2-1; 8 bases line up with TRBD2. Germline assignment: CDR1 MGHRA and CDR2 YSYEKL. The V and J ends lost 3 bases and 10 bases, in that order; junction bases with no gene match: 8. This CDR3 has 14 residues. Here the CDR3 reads CASSQGLEWGEQFS. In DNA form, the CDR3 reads TGCGCCAGCAGCCAGGGACTAGAGTGGGGCGAGCAGTTCTCC.